The T cell receptor beta chain described here comes from a study of blood T cell repertoires in COVID-19. Study background: From the United States, Italy and Spain came samples of acute and convalescent COVID-19. Sources were T cells, B-cell-depleted T cells, or PBMCs; the material itself was cDNA or gDNA.

CDR1 and CDR2 (germline): MNHEY, SVGAGI. V lost 0 bases and J 3 bases, leaving 6 bases between the germline ends. CDR3 size: 14 residues. Per the authors' pipeline: Amplification of reference gene primers provided the estimated nucleated cell counts. Data came from immunoSEQ multiplex PCR; TCRdb stores just in-frame clones and leaves some out. V, J and clone size were drawn from that table, and D and trimming were deduced from the DNA. The profile shows 130,000 or so clones, about 90% of them singletons. The sequenced sample consisted of peripheral blood. The sequence was collected from a woman between 55 and 75 years old with acute or convalescent COVID-19. J is TRBJ1-5 and V is TRBV6-5; D not certain. The CDR3 region is CASSYSGFNQPQHF. CDR3 coding DNA: TGTGCCAGCAGTTACTCGGGCTTCAATCAGCCCCAGCATTTT.